This T cell receptor beta chain comes out of a study of T cell repertoires in ileal Crohn's disease. Across the study: Surgery for a complication: stricturing in 61%, penetrating in about 39%. Study-level results: High-frequency clones were more common in sorted CD8 than CD4 cells. Within the first postoperative year, endoscopy came at median roughly seven months.

Time point noted: neoterminal ileum biopsy at postoperative endoscopy, about 6 months after surgery. On this clone: Its antigen is not known.

TCRB immunosequencing input was roughly 500 nanograms of biopsy DNA per sample. Produced via immunoSEQ multiplex PCR; TCRdb's table is partial and in-frame only. The data contain 700 to 850 clones, roughly 96% of them singletons. V lost 2 bases and J lost 8, with 13 bases in between. Germline values: CDR1 SGDLS, CDR2 YYNGEE. This CDR3 has 14 amino acids. The source of this sequence is an adult with Crohn's disease. The chain uses TRBV9 and TRBJ1-4; tentatively, D is TRBD1 (6 bases). Source material: ileal tissue. DNA for the CDR3: TGTGCCAGCAGCGTGACAGGCGCGAGAGAAAAACTGTTTTTT. Translating it yields CASSVTGAREKLFF. Supplemented by reference TRBV9 and TRBJ1-4, the full variable domain reads DSGVTQTPKHLITATGQRVTLRCSPRSGDLSVYWYQQSLDQGLQFLIQYYNGEERAKGNILERFSAQQFPDLHSELNLSSLELGDSALYFCASSVTGAREKLFFGSGTQLSVL.